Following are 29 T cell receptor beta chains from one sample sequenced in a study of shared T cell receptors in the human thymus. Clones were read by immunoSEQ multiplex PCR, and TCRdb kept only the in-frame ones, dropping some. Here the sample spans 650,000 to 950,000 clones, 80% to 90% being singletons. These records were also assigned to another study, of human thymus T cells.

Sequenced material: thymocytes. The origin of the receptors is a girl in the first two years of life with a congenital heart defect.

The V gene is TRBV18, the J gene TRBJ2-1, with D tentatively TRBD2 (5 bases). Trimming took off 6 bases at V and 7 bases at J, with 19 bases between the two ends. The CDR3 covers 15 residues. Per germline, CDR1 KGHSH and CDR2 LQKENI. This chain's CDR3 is CASSPLPNGNNEQFF. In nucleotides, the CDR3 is TGTGCCAGCTCCCCTCTCCCCAACGGGAATAATGAGCAGTTCTTC.

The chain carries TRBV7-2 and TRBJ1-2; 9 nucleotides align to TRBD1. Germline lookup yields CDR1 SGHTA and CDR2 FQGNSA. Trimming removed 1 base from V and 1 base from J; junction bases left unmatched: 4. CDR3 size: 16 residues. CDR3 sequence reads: CASSLEGQGSNYGYTF. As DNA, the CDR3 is TGTGCCAGCAGCTTAGAAGGACAGGGGAGTAACTATGGCTACACCTTC.

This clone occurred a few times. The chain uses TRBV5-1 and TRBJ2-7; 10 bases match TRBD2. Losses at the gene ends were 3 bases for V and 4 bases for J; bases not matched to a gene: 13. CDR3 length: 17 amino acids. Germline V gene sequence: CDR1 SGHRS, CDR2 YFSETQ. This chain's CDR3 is CASSSNLAGAKLYEQYF. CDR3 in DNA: TGCGCCAGCAGCTCCAACCTAGCGGGGGCTAAACTGTACGAGCAGTACTTC. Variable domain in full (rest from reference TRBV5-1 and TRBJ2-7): KAGVTQTPRYLIKTRGQQVTLSCSPISGHRSVSWYQQTPGQGLQFLFEYFSETQRNKGNFPGRFSGRQFSNSRSEMNVSTLELGDSALYLCASSSNLAGAKLYEQYFGPGTRLTVT.

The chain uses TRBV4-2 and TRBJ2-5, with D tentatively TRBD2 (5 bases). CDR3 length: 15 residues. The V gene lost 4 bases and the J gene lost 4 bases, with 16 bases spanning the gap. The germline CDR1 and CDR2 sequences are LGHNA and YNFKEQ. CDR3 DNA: TGTGCCAGCAGCCCTCTCCTGGAGGACGGAGAGACCCAGTACTTC. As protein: CASSPLLEDGETQYF.

CDR3 DNA: TGCGCCAGCAGCTTGGGGGGACTAGACTACAATGAGCAGTTCTTC. It specifies CASSLGGLDYNEQFF. J is TRBJ2-1 and V is TRBV5-1, with TRBD2 identical over 8 bases. J lost 3 bases, V lost 0 bases, and 2 bases had no gene match. The CDR3 totals 15 residues. Germline V gene lookup returns CDR1 SGHRS and CDR2 YFSETQ.

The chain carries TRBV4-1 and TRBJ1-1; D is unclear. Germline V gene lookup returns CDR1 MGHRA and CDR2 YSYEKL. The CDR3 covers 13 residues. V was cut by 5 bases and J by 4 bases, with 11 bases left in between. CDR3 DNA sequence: TGCGCCAGCAGCAAGGCGGGGAGCACTGAAGCTTTCTTT. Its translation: CASSKAGSTEAFF.

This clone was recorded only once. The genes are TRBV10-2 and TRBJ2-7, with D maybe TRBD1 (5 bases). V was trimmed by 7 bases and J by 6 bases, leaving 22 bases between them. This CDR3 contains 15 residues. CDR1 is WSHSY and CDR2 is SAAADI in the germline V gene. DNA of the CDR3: TGCGCCAGCAACCTTGGACACATCCCGCCTAGCGAGCAGTACTTC. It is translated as CASNLGHIPPSEQYF.

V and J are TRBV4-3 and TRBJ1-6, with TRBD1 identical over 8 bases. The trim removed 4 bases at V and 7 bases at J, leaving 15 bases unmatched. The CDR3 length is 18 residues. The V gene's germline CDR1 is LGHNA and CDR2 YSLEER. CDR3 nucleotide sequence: TGCGCCAGCAGCCCAGGGACAGGTCGACGGTCGGCCAATTCACCCCTCCACTTT. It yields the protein CASSPGTGRRSANSPLHF.

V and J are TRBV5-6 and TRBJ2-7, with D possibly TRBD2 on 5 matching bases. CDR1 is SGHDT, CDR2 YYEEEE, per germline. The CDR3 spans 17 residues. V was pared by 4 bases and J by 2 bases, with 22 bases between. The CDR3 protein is CASSERRVQNGTYEQYF. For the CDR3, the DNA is TGTGCCAGCAGCGAAAGAAGGGTTCAGAACGGGACCTACGAGCAGTACTTC. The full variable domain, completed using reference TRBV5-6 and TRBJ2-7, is DAGVTQSPTHLIKTRGQQVTLRCSPKSGHDTVSWYQQALGQGPQFIFQYYEEEERQRGNFPDRFSGHQFPNYSSELNVNALLLGDSALYLCASSERRVQNGTYEQYFGPGTRLTVT.

CDR3 region: CASSYTRDTGSEAFF. Here the CDR3 DNA reads TGTGCCAGCAGTTACACAAGAGATACGGGGTCTGAAGCTTTCTTT. The V gene is TRBV6-5, the J gene TRBJ1-1, with D unclear. The CDR3 covers 15 residues. Trimming stripped 2 bases from V and 6 bases from J, with 16 bases between. Germline assignment: CDR1 MNHEY and CDR2 SVGAGI.

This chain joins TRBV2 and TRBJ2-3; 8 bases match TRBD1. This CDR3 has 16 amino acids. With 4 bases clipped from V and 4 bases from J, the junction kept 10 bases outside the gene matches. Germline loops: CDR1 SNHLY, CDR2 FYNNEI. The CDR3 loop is CASSVRQGRNPDTQYF. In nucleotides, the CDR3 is TGTGCCAGCAGTGTTCGACAGGGGAGGAACCCAGATACGCAGTATTTT.

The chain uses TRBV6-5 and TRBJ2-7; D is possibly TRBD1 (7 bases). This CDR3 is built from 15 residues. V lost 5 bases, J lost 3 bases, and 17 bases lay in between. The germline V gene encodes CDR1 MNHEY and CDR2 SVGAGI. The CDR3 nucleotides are TGTGCCAGCAGTCATGACAGGGACTTGGTCTACGAGCAGTACTTC. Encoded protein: CASSHDRDLVYEQYF.

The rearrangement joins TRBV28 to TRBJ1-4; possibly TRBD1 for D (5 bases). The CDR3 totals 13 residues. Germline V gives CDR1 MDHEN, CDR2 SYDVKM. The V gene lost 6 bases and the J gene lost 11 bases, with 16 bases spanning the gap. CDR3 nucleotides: TGTGCCAGCAGCCCTAACAGGTCGGAGAAACTGTTTTTT. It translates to CASSPNRSEKLFF.

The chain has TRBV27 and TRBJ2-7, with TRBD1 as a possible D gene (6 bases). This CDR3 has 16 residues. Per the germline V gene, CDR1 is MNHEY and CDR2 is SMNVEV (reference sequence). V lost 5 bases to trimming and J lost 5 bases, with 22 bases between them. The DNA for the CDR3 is TGTGCCAGCAGTCCGCCCCCCACGACAGGAGTAGACGAGCAGTACTTC. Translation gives CASSPPPTTGVDEQYF.

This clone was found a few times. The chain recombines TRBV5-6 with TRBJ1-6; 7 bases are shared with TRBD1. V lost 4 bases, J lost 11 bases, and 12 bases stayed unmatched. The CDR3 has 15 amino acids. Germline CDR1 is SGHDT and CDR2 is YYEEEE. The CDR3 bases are TGTGCCAGCAGCGGAGGGGGACAGATAAAAGCACCCCTCCACTTT. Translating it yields CASSGGGQIKAPLHF.

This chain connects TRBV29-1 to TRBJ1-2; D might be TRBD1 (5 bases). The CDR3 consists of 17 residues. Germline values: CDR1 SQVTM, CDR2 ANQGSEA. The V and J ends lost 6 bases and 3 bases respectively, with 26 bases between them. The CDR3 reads CSVGDRRREKLDYGYTF. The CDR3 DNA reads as TGCAGCGTGGGGGACCGAAGGAGGGAGAAACTAGACTATGGCTACACCTTC.

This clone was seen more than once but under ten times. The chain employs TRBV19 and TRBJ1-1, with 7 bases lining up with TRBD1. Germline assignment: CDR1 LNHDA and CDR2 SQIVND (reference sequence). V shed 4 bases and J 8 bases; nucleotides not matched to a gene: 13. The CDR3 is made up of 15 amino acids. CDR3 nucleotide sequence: TGTGCCAGTAGTAGGGACAGTGGAATCGAAGTGGAAGCTTTCTTT. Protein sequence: CASSRDSGIEVEAFF.

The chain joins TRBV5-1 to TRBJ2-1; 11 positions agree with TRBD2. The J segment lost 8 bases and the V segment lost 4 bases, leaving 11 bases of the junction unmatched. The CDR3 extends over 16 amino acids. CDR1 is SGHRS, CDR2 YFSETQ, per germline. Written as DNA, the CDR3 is TGCGCCAGCAGCCCGCGAGTTAGCGGGGGGGAACATGAGCAGTTCTTC. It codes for CASSPRVSGGEHEQFF.

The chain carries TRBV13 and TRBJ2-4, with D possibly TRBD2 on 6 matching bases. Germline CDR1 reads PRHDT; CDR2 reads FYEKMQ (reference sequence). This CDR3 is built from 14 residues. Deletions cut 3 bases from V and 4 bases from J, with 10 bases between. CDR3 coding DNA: TGTGCCAGCAGCTTGGAGGGACGAAAAAACATTCAGTACTTC. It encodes CASSLEGRKNIQYF.

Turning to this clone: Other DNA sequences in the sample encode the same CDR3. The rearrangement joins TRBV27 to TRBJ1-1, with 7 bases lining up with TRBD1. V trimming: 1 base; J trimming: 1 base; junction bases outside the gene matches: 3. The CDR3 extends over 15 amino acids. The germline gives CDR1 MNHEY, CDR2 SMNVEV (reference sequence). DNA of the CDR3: TGTGCCAGCAGTTTATTGCAGGGGGAGAACACTGAAGCTTTCTTT. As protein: CASSLLQGENTEAFF.

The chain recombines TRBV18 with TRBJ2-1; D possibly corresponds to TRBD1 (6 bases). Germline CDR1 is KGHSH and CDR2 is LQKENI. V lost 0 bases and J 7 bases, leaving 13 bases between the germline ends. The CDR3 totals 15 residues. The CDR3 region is CASSPPRQGRNEQFF. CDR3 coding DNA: TGTGCCAGCTCACCACCCCGGCAGGGGCGGAATGAGCAGTTCTTC. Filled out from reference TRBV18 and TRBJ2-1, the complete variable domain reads NAGVMQNPRHLVRRRGQEARLRCSPMKGHSHVYWYRQLPEEGLKFMVYLQKENIIDESGMPKERFSAEFPKEGPSILRIQQVVRGDSAAYFCASSPPRQGRNEQFFGPGTRLTVL.

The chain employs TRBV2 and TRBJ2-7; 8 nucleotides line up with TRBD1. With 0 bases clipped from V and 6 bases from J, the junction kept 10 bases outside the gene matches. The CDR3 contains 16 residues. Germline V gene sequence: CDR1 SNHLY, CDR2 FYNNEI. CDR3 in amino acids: CASSEAPKGQAGEQYF. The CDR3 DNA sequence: TGTGCCAGCAGTGAAGCGCCGAAGGGACAGGCGGGCGAGCAGTACTTC.

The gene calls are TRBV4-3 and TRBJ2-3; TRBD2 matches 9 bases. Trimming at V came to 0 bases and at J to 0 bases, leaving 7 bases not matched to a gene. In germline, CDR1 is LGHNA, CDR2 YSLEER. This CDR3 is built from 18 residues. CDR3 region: CASSQDQSGLASTDTQYF. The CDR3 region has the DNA TGCGCCAGCAGCCAAGATCAGTCCGGACTAGCGAGCACAGATACGCAGTATTTT.

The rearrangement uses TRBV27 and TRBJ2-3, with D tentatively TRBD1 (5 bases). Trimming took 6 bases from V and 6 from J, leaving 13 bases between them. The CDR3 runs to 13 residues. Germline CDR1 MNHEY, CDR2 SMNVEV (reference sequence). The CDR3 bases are TGTGCCAGCAGCCTTACCCCAGGGGATACGCAGTATTTT. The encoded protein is CASSLTPGDTQYF.

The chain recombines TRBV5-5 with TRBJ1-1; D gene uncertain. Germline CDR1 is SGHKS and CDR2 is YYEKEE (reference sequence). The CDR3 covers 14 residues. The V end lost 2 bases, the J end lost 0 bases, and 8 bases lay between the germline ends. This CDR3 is CASSFRDLNTEAFF. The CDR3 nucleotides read TGTGCCAGCAGCTTCCGGGATTTGAACACTGAAGCTTTCTTT.

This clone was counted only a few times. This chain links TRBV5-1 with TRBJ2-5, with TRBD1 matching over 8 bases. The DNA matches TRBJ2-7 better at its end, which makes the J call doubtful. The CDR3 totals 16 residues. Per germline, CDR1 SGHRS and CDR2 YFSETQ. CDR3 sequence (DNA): TGCGCCAGCAGCTTGGCTGCCGGGACAGGAGCTCACGAGCAGTACTTC. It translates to CASSLAAGTGAHEQYF.

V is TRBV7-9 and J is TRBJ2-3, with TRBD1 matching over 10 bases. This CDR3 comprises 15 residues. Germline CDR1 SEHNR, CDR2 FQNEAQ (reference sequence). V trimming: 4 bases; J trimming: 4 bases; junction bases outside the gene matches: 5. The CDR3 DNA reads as TGTGCCAGCAGCTCGGGACAGGGGTCAGCAGATACGCAGTATTTT. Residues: CASSSGQGSADTQYF.

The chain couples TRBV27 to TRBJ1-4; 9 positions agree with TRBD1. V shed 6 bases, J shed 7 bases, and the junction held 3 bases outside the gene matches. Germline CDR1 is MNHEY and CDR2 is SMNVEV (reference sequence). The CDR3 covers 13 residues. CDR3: CASRMTGGEKLFF. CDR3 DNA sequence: TGTGCCAGCAGGATGACAGGGGGTGAAAAACTGTTTTTT.

The CDR3 DNA reads as TGTGCTAGTGGTGTGGACAGTCCCGACGAGCAGTACTTC. This encodes CASGVDSPDEQYF. The chain carries TRBV12-5 and TRBJ2-7; a possible D gene is TRBD1 (6 bases). The CDR3 covers 13 residues. V lost 5 bases, J lost 5 bases, and 13 bases lay in between. Germline loops: CDR1 LGHNT, CDR2 FRNRAP.